This TCR beta chain was identified during a study of cytomegalovirus exposure and HLA in healthy donors. Whole-study results and caveats: A later analysis linked a missense variant in DCLRE1C to the trimming of TCR beta V and J genes.

The PCR had 60 Vbeta and 13 Jbeta primers. Only in-frame clones appear in the TCRdb table, and some are missing; sequencing was by immunoSEQ multiplex PCR. The sample lists under 200,000 clones, roughly 70% occurring once. From germline, CDR1 is MGHRA and CDR2 YSYEKL. The CDR3 is made up of 19 amino acids. A remark on this clone: Its antigen remains unknown. A junction end diverges from the germline sequence, so it may reflect a read error. This CDR3 is also generated by other DNA sequences in the sample.

The genes are TRBV4-1 and TRBJ1-6; D call uncertain. This receptor was identified in a woman aged 30 to 39 in good health and CMV-seronegative. Input material: PBMCs. The CDR3 sequence is CASSQGLARERSYNSPLHF. CDR3 nucleotides: TGCGCCAGCAGCCAAGGGCTGGCCCGGGAGCGCTCCTATAATTCACCCCTCCACTTC.